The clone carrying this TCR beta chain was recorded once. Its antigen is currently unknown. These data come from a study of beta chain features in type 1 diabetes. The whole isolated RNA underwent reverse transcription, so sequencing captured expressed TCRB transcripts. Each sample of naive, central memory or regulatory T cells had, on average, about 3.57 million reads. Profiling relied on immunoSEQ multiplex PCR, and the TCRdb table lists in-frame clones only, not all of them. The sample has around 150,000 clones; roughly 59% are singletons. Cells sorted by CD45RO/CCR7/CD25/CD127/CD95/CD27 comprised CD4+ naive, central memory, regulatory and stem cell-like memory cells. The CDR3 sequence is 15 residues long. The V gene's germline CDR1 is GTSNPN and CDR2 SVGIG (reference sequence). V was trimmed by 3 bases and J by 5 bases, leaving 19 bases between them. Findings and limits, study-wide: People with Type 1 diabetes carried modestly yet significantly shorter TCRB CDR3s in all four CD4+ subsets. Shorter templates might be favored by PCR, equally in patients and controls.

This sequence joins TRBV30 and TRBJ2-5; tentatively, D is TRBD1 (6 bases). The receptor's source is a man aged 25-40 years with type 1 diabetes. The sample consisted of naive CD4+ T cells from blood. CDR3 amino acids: CAWSAGTTKMETQYF. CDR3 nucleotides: TGTGCCTGGAGCGCCGGGACAACGAAGATGGAGACCCAGTACTTC. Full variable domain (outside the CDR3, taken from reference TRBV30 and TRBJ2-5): SQTIHQWPATLVQPVGSPLSLECTVEGTSNPNLYWYRQAAGRGLQLLFYSVGIGQISSEVPQNLSASRPQDRQFILSSKKLLLSDSGFYLCAWSAGTTKMETQYFGPGTRLLVL.